One and the same sample provided the 7 T cell receptor beta chains below, sequenced in a study of response to subunit inactivated influenza vaccine. Each CDR3 protein gets one entry after TCRdb re-called the RT-PCR reads with MiXCR. The sample lists around 530,000 distinct CDR3 sequences; 12% were seen once. The sequenced sample was PBMCs from blood, obtained on the day of vaccination. Source of these receptors: a man aged 50 to 59 who received an inactivated influenza vaccine.

The rearrangement links TRBV28 to TRBJ1-3; the match to TRBD1 covers 7 bases. The CDR3 totals 17 residues. With V trimmed by 5 bases and J by 2 bases, 12 bases remained unmatched. CDR1 and CDR2 (germline): MDHEN, SYDVKM. The CDR3 sequence: CASSLPRDRVTGNTIYF. CDR3 bases: TGTGCCAGCAGTCTCCCACGAGACAGGGTGACTGGAAACACCATATATTTT.

This clonotype turned up a few times. The rearrangement uses TRBV12-3 or TRBV12-4 and TRBJ2-3; 8 bases align to TRBD1. The ends lost 4 bases at V and 1 base at J; junction bases unmatched: 7. There are 16 residues in the CDR3. CDR3 coding DNA: TGTGCCAGCAGTTCTCAGGGGGCGCGAGGCACAGATACGCAGTATTTT. Translation: CASSSQGARGTDTQYF.

This clonotype was recorded a few times. J is TRBJ2-1 and V is TRBV11-2; TRBD2 aligns across 9 bases. The germline gives CDR1 SGHAT, CDR2 FQNNGV. This CDR3 region has 20 residues. The junction had 17 bases not matched to a gene; V was cut back by 4 bases and J by 1 base. The CDR3 nucleotides are TGTGCCAGCAGCTCCCCTTTGAGGGTAGCGGGAGATGAGTCCTACAATGAGCAGTTCTTC. It is translated as CASSSPLRVAGDESYNEQFF.

The chain carries TRBV28 and TRBJ1-1, with a possible D match to TRBD1 (6 bases). V lost 2 bases and J 3 bases, leaving 16 bases between the germline ends. Germline-derived CDR1 and CDR2 are MDHEN and SYDVKM. The CDR3 is 16 amino acids. The CDR3 loop reads CASSLIGTQEDTEAFF. The CDR3 bases are TGTGCCAGCAGTTTAATAGGGACACAAGAAGACACTGAAGCTTTCTTT.

This chain connects TRBV29-1 to TRBJ2-7; TRBD1 aligns across 9 bases. This CDR3 is built from 13 residues. Germline V CDR1 and CDR2: SQVTM, ANQGSEA. The junction had 3 bases not matched to a gene; V was cut back by 3 bases and J by 3 bases. In DNA form, the CDR3 reads TGCAGCGTTGAGATGGACAGGGGCTACGAGCAGTACTTC. Amino acids: CSVEMDRGYEQYF.

This CDR3 reads CAIKTGGPSEQFF. In nucleotides, the CDR3 is TGTGCCATCAAGACGGGAGGGCCGAGTGAGCAGTTCTTC. This chain connects TRBV10-3 to TRBJ2-1; 8 bases agree with TRBD2. Germline V CDR1 and CDR2: ENHRY, SYGVKD. Germline trimming cut 7 bases from V and 9 bases from J; bases unmatched to any gene: 8. The CDR3 length is 13 residues.

The chain joins TRBV15 to TRBJ2-7, with D possibly TRBD1 on 5 matching bases. This CDR3 is 13 amino acids long. Between the trimmed V and J ends, which lost 6 bases and 4 bases, there was a span of 13 bases. From germline, CDR1 is LNHNV and CDR2 YYDKDF (reference sequence). The CDR3: CATSRAQGYEQYF. CDR3 DNA sequence: TGTGCCACCAGTAGGGCCCAGGGATACGAGCAGTACTTC.